Listed below are T cell receptor beta chains from one sample, sequenced in a study of Graves' ophthalmopathy and Graves' hyperthyroidism. Using its own MiXCR run on the multiplex PCR reads, TCRdb lists one record per CDR3 protein. The repertoire includes 350,000 to 400,000 distinct CDR3 sequences, 15% of them detected once, and about 7% sits in the top ten. Sequenced material: peripheral blood. The receptors originated from a woman younger than 30 with stable Graves' hyperthyroidism. Both conserved end residues are part of each CDR3. Each record gives: D gene, V gene, J gene, clone size, CDR3 DNA, CDR3 protein. The D gene is left open where the match is weak. Not all rows give a size; the values are once, few, many and, for expanded clones, a class.

D gene: -
V gene: TRBV6-2/TRBV6-3
J gene: TRBJ1-6
clone size: once
CDR3 DNA: TGTGCCAGCAGCCACCGATCCTGGGGAATGGATTCAACCCTCCACTTT
CDR3 protein: CASSHRSWGMDSTLHF

D gene: -
V gene: TRBV20-1
J gene: TRBJ1-1
clone size: -
CDR3 DNA: TGCAGTGCGGCGAGGGGGGCGAACACTGAAGCTTTCTTT
CDR3 protein: CSAARGANTEAFF

D gene: -
V gene: TRBV15
J gene: TRBJ1-2
clone size: many
CDR3 DNA: TGTGCCACCAGCAGAGATAAGGGCTATGGCTACACCTTC
CDR3 protein: CATSRDKGYGYTF

D gene: -
V gene: TRBV19
J gene: TRBJ2-7
clone size: many
CDR3 DNA: TGTGCCAGTAGTATGGACGCTTACGGAGAGCAGTACTTC
CDR3 protein: CASSMDAYGEQYF

D gene: -
V gene: TRBV2
J gene: TRBJ1-1
clone size: many
CDR3 DNA: TGTGCCAGCAGTGACGGCAGGGACACTGAAGCTTTCTTT
CDR3 protein: CASSDGRDTEAFF

D gene: TRBD1
V gene: TRBV19
J gene: TRBJ1-1
clone size: -
CDR3 DNA: TGTGCCAGTAGTGCGCTGGGGACAGGGGGACTTAACACTGAAGCTTTCTTT
CDR3 protein: CASSALGTGGLNTEAFF

D gene: TRBD1
V gene: TRBV24-1
J gene: TRBJ1-2
clone size: many
CDR3 DNA: TGTGCCACCAGTGATCGGTTTCCGGGACAGGGCTCTGGCTACACCTTC
CDR3 protein: CATSDRFPGQGSGYTF

D gene: -
V gene: TRBV6-1
J gene: TRBJ1-1
clone size: many
CDR3 DNA: TGTGCCAGCAGATCGACCGCCCCCCGCGGGACTGAAGCTTTCTTT
CDR3 protein: CASRSTAPRGTEAFF

D gene: -
V gene: TRBV12-5
J gene: TRBJ2-6
clone size: many
CDR3 DNA: TGTGCTAGTGATCCAAAACCCCAGTCTGGGGCCAACGTCCTGACTTTC
CDR3 protein: CASDPKPQSGANVLTF

D gene: -
V gene: TRBV5-1
J gene: TRBJ2-7
clone size: few
CDR3 DNA: TGCGCCAGCAGGACGGGCTTGAGCTCCTACGAGCAGTACTTC
CDR3 protein: CASRTGLSSYEQYF

D gene: -
V gene: TRBV6-5
J gene: TRBJ1-1
clone size: many
CDR3 DNA: TGTGCCAGCAGTTACTCGATTTGGTCCGTCCGGGACACTGAAGCTTTCTTT
CDR3 protein: CASSYSIWSVRDTEAFF

D gene: TRBD2
V gene: TRBV7-2
J gene: TRBJ2-5
clone size: many
CDR3 DNA: TGTGCCAGCAGCCCCACCCCTAGCGGGGGAGCAGAGACCCAGTACTTC
CDR3 protein: CASSPTPSGGAETQYF

D gene: TRBD2
V gene: TRBV9
J gene: TRBJ2-7
clone size: many
CDR3 DNA: TGTGCCAGCAGCGTAGGGGCTTCCGTGGTAGCGGGGACCTACGAGCAGTACTTC
CDR3 protein: CASSVGASVVAGTYEQYF

D gene: -
V gene: TRBV7-6
J gene: TRBJ1-2
clone size: many
CDR3 DNA: TGTGCCAGCAGCTTAGACCCAGATTACTATGGCTACACCTTC
CDR3 protein: CASSLDPDYYGYTF

D gene: -
V gene: TRBV11-2
J gene: TRBJ2-7
clone size: many
CDR3 DNA: TGTGCCAGCAGCTTCCCTGGAGGTTACGAGCAGTACTTC
CDR3 protein: CASSFPGGYEQYF

D gene: TRBD1
V gene: TRBV28
J gene: TRBJ1-2
clone size: many
CDR3 DNA: TGTGCCAGCAGTTTAAGCAGGGGGAAGGATGGCTACACCTTC
CDR3 protein: CASSLSRGKDGYTF

D gene: -
V gene: TRBV5-1
J gene: TRBJ1-6
clone size: many
CDR3 DNA: TGCGCCAGCAGCTTGGCAGCAGGGGTGAATTCACCCCTCCACTTT
CDR3 protein: CASSLAAGVNSPLHF

D gene: -
V gene: TRBV27
J gene: TRBJ1-5
clone size: many
CDR3 DNA: TGTGCCAGCAAAACGGATGGAGGCAATCAGCCCCAGCATTTT
CDR3 protein: CASKTDGGNQPQHF

D gene: -
V gene: TRBV6-1
J gene: TRBJ1-1
clone size: many
CDR3 DNA: TGTGCCAGCAGTGATCTAGGGCCCGATACTGAAGCTTTCTTT
CDR3 protein: CASSDLGPDTEAFF

D gene: -
V gene: TRBV6-1
J gene: TRBJ1-1
clone size: many
CDR3 DNA: TGTGCCAGCAGTGAAGCGAAGACAGGCCTACTGTTTGAAGCTTTCTTT
CDR3 protein: CASSEAKTGLLFEAFF

D gene: -
V gene: TRBV12-3/TRBV12-4
J gene: TRBJ1-1
clone size: many
CDR3 DNA: TGTGCCAGCACTAAAGGAGCTGAAGCTTTCTTT
CDR3 protein: CASTKGAEAFF

D gene: -
V gene: TRBV15
J gene: TRBJ1-1
clone size: many
CDR3 DNA: TGTGCCACCAGCAGAGTGGACAGCGGTGAAGCTTTCTTT
CDR3 protein: CATSRVDSGEAFF

D gene: -
V gene: TRBV11-3
J gene: TRBJ2-5
clone size: few
CDR3 DNA: TGTGCCAGCAGCTTATACAAGGGGTACCAAGAGACCCAGTACTTC
CDR3 protein: CASSLYKGYQETQYF

D gene: TRBD1
V gene: TRBV2
J gene: TRBJ1-5
clone size: many
CDR3 DNA: TGTGCCAGCAGTGGGACAGGAGGAGGCCTCAGCAATCAGCCCCAGCATTTT
CDR3 protein: CASSGTGGGLSNQPQHF

D gene: TRBD1
V gene: TRBV13
J gene: TRBJ1-6
clone size: many
CDR3 DNA: TGTGCCAGCAGCGACAGGGGGCAAGATATGGATTCACCCCTCCACTTT
CDR3 protein: CASSDRGQDMDSPLHF

D gene: -
V gene: TRBV6-2/TRBV6-3
J gene: TRBJ2-7
clone size: many
CDR3 DNA: TGTGCCAGCACTTCACGACAGCCCCTATACGAGCAGTACTTC
CDR3 protein: CASTSRQPLYEQYF

D gene: -
V gene: TRBV6-5
J gene: TRBJ1-1
clone size: few
CDR3 DNA: TGTGCCAGCAGTTGGGATCCTGGGGCTGAAGCTTTCTTT
CDR3 protein: CASSWDPGAEAFF